This T cell receptor (beta chain) was identified during a study of T cells in localized non-small cell lung cancer (dated by TCRdb to 2020 to 2021). Regarding the study in general: T cell repertoires of 236 early-stage NSCLC patients were analyzed, with tumors being compared against uninvolved tumor-adjacent lungs. The cohort comprised roughly 240 treatment-naïve NSCLC patients with resected, localized lung tumors. NSCLC patients had a mean age of approximately 72 years, and approximately 140 were male and 85 to 110 female.

Overall results and qualifications from the work: Longer overall survival was associated with higher T cell density in blood, whereas shorter survival was associated with higher clonality in adjacent lung. Of the top 100 tumor clones, a median of around 57 were detected in paired uninvolved adjacent lung; over 25 were also among that lung's top 100. The highest T cell clonality was observed in uninvolved tumor-adjacent lung, where clonality exceeded that of tumor, suggesting that antigenic responses were more focused in uninvolved tumor-adjacent lung. Because the study design was exploratory, TCR variables were selected using unadjusted p-values without false-discovery rate correction. Because multi-region sequencing of the tumors was not done, intratumor heterogeneity could not be ruled out.

For CDR1 and CDR2, the germline V gene lists MNHEY and SVGAGI. V is pruned by 6 bases and J by 7 bases, leaving 6 bases of the junction without a gene match. Its CDR3 holds 15 amino acids, cysteine through phenylalanine. The retained sequence is limited to the CDR3, 45 bases, with the frame set at the first base. At diagnosis, tumor, uninvolved tumor-adjacent lung and peripheral blood were collected and then preserved as a mix of FFPE and fresh-frozen material. For TCR repertoire profiling, the blood samples were analyzed as peripheral blood mononuclear cells. To note about this clone: This receptor's antigen is unknown. Per-nucleotide qualities are absent, and no much larger clonotype sits a single base away.

The immunoSEQ Assay was used to sequence TCR beta CDR3 regions from DNA. The study's own analysis went as follows. To compute T cell density, TCR beta template counts were normalized to usable DNA, which was estimated by amplifying housekeeping genes. The preseqR package was used to estimate richness by extrapolating to 400,000 templates for PBMC samples and to 120,000 templates for tissue samples. Clonality was taken to be one minus Pielou's evenness. To identify tissue-enriched TCRs, differential abundance testing was run on productive amino-acid clonotypes with a minimum total count of 5 and an alpha of 0.1. The Jaccard Index and the Morisita Overlap Index were used to measure how much the repertoires overlapped between compartments. TCR beta CDR3s were clustered by GLIPH together with public tetramer-defined viral CDR3s, and at least three viral sequences plus V-gene enrichment were required for viral motifs. Drawn from immuneACCESS, this table holds only the in-frame rearrangements with V and J called that TCRdb kept. Clones are partly lost; checked studies trace under half to an unresolved V gene and leave the rest unexplained. That table supplies the V and J calls and clone size; D and trimming were determined from the DNA. The sample table lists some 41,000 clones, around 90% of them with a count of one. The ten top clones hold 10% of the sample.

This clonotype originated in a woman between 40 and 69 years old with stage II lung adenocarcinoma. This sequence uses TRBV6-5 and TRBJ2-3; 14 junctional bases match TRBD2. The starting material was PBMCs, obtained before any cancer treatment. The DNA sequence is TGTGCCAGCAGACGAGGGACTAGCGGGGGCTATACGCAGTATTTT. This encodes CASRRGTSGGYTQYF.